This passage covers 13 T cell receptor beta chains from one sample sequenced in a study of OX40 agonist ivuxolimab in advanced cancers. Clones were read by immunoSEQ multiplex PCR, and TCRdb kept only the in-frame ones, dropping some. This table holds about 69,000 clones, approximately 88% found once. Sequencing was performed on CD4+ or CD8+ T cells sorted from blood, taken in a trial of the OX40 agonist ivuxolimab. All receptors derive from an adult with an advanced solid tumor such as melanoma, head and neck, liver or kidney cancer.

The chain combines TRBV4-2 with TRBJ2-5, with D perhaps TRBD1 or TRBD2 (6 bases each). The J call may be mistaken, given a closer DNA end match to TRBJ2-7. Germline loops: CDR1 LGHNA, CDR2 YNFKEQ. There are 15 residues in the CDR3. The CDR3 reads CASSQVSGGAREQYF. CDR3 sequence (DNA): TGTGCCAGCAGCCAAGTCTCCGGGGGCGCCCGCGAGCAGTACTTC.

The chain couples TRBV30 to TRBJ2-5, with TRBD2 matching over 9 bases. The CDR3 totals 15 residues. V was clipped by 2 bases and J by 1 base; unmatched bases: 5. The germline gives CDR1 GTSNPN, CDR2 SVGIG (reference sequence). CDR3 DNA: TGTGCCTGGAGTCGAGGCGGGGGGGCCCAAGAGACCCAGTACTTC. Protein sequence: CAWSRGGGAQETQYF.

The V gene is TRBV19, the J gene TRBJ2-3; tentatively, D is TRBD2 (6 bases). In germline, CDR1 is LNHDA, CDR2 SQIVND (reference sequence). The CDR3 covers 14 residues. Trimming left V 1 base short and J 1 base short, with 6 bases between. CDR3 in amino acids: CASSIAGGTDTQYF. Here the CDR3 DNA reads TGTGCCAGTAGTATAGCGGGGGGCACAGATACGCAGTATTTT.

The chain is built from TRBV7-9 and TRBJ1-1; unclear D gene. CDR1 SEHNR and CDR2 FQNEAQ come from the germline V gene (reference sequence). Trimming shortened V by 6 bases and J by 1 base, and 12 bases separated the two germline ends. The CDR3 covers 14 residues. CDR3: CASRGWRGNTEAFF. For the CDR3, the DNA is TGTGCCAGCAGGGGATGGCGGGGGAACACTGAAGCTTTCTTT.

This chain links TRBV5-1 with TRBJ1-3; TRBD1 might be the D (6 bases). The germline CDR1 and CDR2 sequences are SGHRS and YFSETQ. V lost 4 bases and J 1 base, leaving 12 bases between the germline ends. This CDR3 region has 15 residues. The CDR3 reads CASSPGQPSGNTIYF. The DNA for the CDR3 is TGCGCCAGCAGCCCAGGACAGCCGTCTGGAAACACCATATATTTT.

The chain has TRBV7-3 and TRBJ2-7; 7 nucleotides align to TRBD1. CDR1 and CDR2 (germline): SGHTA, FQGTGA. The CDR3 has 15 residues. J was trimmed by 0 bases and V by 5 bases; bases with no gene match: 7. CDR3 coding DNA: TGTGCCAGCAGCCTATCGACAGGGCCCTCCTACGAGCAGTACTTC. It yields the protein CASSLSTGPSYEQYF. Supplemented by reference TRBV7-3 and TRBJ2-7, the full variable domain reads GAGVSQTPSNKVTEKGKYVELRCDPISGHTALYWYRQSLGQGPEFLIYFQGTGAADDSGLPNDRFFAVRPEGSVSTLKIQRTERGDSAVYLCASSLSTGPSYEQYFGPGTRLTVT.

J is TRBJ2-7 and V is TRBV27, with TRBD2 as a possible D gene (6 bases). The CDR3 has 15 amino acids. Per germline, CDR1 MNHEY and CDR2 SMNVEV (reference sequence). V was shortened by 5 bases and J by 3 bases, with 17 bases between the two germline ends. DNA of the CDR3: TGTGCCAGCAGTCCCCAGGGAGGAAGGGGCTACGAGCAGTACTTC. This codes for CASSPQGGRGYEQYF.

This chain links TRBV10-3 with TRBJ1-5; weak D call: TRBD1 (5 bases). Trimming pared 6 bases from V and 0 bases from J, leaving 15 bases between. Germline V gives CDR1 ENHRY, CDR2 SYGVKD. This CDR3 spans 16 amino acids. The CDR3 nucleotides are TGTGCCATCAGCGGGGGGAGGTGGAATAGCAATCAGCCCCAGCATTTT. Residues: CAISGGRWNSNQPQHF.

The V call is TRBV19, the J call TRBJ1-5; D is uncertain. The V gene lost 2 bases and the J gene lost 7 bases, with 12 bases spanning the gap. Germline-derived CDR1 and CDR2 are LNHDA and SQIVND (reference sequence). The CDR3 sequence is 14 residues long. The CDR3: CASSISGPGQPQHF. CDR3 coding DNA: TGTGCCAGTAGTATATCAGGCCCCGGGCAGCCCCAGCATTTT.

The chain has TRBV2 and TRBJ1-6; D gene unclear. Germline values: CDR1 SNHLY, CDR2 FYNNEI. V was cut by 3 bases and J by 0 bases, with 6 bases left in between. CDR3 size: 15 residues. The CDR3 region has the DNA TGTGCCAGCAGTGATCTATCCTCCTATAATTCACCCCTCCACTTT. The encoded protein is CASSDLSSYNSPLHF.

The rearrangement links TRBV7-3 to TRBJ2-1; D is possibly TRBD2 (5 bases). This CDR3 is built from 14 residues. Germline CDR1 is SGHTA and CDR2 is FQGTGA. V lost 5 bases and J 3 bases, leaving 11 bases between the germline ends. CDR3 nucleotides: TGTGCCAGCAGCCACGAGGGCCACTACAATGAGCAGTTCTTC. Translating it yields CASSHEGHYNEQFF.

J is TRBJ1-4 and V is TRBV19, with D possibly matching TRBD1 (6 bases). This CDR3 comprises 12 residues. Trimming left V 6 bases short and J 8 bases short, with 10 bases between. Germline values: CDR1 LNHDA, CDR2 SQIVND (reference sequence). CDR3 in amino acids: CASRSGQEKLFF. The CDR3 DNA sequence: TGTGCCAGTAGATCCGGACAGGAAAAACTGTTTTTT.

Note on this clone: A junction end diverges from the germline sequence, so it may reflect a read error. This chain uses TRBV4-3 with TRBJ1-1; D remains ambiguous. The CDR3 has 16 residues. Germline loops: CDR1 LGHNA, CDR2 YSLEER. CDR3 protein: CASSKDTDTWDTEAFF. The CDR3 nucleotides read TGCGCCAGCAGCAAAGATACGGATACTTGGGACACTGAAGCTTTCTTT.